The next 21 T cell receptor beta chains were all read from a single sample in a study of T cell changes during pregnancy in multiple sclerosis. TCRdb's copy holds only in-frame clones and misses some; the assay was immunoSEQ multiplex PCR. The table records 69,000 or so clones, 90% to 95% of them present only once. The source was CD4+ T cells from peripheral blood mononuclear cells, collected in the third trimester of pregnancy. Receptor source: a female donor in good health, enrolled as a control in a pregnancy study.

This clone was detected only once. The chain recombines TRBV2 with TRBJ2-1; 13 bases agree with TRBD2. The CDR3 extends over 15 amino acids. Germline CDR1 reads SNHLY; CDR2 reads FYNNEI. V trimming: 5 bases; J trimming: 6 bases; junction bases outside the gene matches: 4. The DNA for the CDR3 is TGTGCCAGCAGTCCGGGACTAGCGGGGCTCAATGAGCAGTTCTTC. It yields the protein CASSPGLAGLNEQFF.

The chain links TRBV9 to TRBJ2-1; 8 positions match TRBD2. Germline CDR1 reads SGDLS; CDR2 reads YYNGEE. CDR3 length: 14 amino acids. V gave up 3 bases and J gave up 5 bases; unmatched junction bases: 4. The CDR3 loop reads CASSAGGHNNEQFF. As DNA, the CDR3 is TGTGCCAGCAGCGCGGGGGGGCATAACAATGAGCAGTTCTTC.

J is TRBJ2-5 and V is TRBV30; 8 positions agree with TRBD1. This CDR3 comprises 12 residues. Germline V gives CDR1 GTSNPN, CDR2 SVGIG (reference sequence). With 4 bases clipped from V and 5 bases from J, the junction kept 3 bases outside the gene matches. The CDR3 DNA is TGTGCCTGGACAGGGGGCTGGGAGACCCAGTACTTC. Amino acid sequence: CAWTGGWETQYF.

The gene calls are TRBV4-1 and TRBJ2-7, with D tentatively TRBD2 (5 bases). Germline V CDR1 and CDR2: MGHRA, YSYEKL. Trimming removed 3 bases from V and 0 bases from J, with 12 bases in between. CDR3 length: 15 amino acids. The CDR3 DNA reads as TGCGCCAGCAGCCAGCCTGGCGGGCGCTCCTACGAGCAGTACTTC. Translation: CASSQPGGRSYEQYF.

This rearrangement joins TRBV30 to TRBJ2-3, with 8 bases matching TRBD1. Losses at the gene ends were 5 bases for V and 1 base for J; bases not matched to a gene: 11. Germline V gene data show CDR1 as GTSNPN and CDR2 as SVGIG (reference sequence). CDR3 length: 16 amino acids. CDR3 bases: TGTGCCTGGGGACAGGGTATAGCCCTTGGCACAGATACGCAGTATTTT. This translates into CAWGQGIALGTDTQYF.

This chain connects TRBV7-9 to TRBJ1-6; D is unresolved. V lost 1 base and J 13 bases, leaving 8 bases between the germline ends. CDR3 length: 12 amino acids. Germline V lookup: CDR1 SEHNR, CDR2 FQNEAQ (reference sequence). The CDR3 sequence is CASSLVGEPLHF. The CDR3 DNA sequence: TGTGCCAGCAGCTTAGTCGGTGAGCCCCTCCACTTT. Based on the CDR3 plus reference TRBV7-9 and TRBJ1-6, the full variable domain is DTGVSQNPRHKITKRGQNVTFRCDPISEHNRLYWYRQTLGQGPEFLTYFQNEAQLEKSRLLSDRFSAERPKGSFSTLEIQRTEQGDSAMYLCASSLVGEPLHFGNGTRLTVT.

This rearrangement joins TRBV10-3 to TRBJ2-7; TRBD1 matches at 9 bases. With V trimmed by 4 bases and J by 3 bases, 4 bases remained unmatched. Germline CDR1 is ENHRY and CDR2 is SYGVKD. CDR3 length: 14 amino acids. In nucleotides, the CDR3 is TGTGCCATCAGTGGGAGGACAGGGGACTACGAGCAGTACTTC. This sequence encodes CAISGRTGDYEQYF.

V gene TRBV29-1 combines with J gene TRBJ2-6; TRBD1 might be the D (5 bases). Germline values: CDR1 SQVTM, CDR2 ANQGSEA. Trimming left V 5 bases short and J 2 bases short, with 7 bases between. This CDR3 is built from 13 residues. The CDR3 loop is CSVSGTGANVLTF. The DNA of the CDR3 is TGCAGCGTTTCAGGGACTGGGGCCAACGTCCTGACTTTC.

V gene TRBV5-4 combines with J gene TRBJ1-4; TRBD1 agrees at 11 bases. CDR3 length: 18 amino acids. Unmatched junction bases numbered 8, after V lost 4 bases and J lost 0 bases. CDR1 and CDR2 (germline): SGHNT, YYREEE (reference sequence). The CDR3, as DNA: TGTGCCAGCAGCCGGGGCCCGGGACAGGGGGCAACTAATGAAAAACTGTTTTTT. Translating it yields CASSRGPGQGATNEKLFF.

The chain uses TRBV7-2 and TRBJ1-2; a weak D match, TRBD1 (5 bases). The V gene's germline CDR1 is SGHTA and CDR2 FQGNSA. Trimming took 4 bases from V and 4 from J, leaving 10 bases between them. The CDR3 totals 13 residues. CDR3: CASSSDIVYGYTF. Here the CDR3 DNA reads TGTGCCAGCAGCTCGGACATAGTCTATGGCTACACCTTC.

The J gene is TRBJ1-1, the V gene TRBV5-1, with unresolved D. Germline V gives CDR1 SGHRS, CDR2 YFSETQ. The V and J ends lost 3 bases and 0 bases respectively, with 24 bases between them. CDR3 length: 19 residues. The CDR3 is CASSSLVAGGPPMNTEAFF. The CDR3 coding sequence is TGCGCCAGCAGCTCCCTCGTGGCTGGAGGCCCACCAATGAACACTGAAGCTTTCTTT. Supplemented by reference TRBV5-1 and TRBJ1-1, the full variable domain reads KAGVTQTPRYLIKTRGQQVTLSCSPISGHRSVSWYQQTPGQGLQFLFEYFSETQRNKGNFPGRFSGRQFSNSRSEMNVSTLELGDSALYLCASSSLVAGGPPMNTEAFFGQGTRLTVV.

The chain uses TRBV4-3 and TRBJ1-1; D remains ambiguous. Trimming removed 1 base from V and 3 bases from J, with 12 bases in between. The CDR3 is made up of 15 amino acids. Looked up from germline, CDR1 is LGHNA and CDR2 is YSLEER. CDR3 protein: CASSQGLLSYTEAFF. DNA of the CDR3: TGCGCCAGCAGCCAAGGGCTGCTCTCCTACACTGAAGCTTTCTTT.

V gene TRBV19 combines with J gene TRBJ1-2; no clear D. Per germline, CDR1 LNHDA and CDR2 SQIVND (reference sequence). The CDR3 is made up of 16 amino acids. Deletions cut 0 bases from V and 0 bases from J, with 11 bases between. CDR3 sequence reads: CASSIDGMKSNYGYTF. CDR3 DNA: TGTGCCAGTAGTATAGATGGCATGAAATCTAACTATGGCTACACCTTC.

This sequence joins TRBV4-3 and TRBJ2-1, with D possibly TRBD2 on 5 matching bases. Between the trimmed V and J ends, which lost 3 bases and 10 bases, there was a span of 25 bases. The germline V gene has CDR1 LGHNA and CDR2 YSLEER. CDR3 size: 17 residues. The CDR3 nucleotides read TGCGCCAGCAGCCAGCCCTCCGGGAATCCCCTAACGGGAGAGCAGTTCTTC. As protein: CASSQPSGNPLTGEQFF.

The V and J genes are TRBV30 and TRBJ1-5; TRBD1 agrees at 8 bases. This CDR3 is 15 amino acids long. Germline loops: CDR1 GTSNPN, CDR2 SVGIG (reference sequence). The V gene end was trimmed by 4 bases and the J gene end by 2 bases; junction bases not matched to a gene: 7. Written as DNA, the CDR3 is TGTGCCTGGAATTCCCAGGGGGCAGGCAATCAGCCCCAGCATTTT. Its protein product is CAWNSQGAGNQPQHF. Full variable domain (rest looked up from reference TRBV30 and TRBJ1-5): SQTIHQWPATLVQPVGSPLSLECTVEGTSNPNLYWYRQAAGRGLQLLFYSVGIGQISSEVPQNLSASRPQDRQFILSSKKLLLSDSGFYLCAWNSQGAGNQPQHFGDGTRLSIL.

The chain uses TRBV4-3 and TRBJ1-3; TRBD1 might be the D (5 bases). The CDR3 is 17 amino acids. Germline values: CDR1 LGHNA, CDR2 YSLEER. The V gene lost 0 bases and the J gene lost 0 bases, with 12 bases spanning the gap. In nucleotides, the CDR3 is TGCGCCAGCAGCCAAGACGACAGCCTTAACTCTGGAAACACCATATATTTT. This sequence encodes CASSQDDSLNSGNTIYF.

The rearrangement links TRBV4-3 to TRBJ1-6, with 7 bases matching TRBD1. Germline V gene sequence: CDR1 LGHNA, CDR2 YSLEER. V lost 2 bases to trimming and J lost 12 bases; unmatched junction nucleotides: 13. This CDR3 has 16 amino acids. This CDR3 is CASSQRLGTAPLPLHF. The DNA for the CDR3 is TGCGCCAGCAGCCAACGATTAGGGACAGCCCCACTACCCCTCCACTTT.

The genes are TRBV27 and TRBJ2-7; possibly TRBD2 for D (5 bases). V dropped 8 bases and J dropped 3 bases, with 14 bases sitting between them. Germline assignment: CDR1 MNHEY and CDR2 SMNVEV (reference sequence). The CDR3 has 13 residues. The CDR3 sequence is CASWRLSGYEQYF. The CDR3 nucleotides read TGTGCCAGCTGGAGGCTAAGCGGCTACGAGCAGTACTTC.

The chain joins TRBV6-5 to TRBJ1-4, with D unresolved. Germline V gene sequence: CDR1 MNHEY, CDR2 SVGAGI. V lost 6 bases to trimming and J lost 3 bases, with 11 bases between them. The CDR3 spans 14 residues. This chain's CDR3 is CASSVNSANEKLFF. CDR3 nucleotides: TGTGCCAGCAGCGTGAACTCGGCTAATGAAAAACTGTTTTTT.

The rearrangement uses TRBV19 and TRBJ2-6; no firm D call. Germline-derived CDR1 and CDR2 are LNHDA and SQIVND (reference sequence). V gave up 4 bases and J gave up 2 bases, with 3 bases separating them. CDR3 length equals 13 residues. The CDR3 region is CASSSAGANVLTF. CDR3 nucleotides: TGTGCCAGTAGTAGCGCTGGGGCCAACGTCCTGACTTTC. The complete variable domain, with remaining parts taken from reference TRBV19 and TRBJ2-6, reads DGGITQSPKYLFRKEGQNVTLSCEQNLNHDAMYWYRQDPGQGLRLIYYSQIVNDFQKGDIAEGYSVSREKKESFPLTVTSAQKNPTAFYLCASSSAGANVLTFGAGSRLTVL.

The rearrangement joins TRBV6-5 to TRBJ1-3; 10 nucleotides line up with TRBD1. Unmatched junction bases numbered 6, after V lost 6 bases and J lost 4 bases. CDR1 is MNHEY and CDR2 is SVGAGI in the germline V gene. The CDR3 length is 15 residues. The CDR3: CASRTRDRGGNTIYF. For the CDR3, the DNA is TGTGCCAGCAGAACTAGGGACAGGGGAGGAAACACCATATATTTT.